One sample yielded the 6 T cell receptor beta chains listed below, sequenced in a study of T cell clonotyping in hematopoietic cell transplantation. Measured with immunoSEQ multiplex PCR; TCRdb has only the in-frame clones, and not every one. The sample comprises about 12,000 clones, roughly 45% of which are singletons, and 9.5% to 13% rests with the top ten. The sequencing input was peripheral blood mononuclear cells. The receptors come from a man aged 50 or older in good health. Some clones in this sample may be carry-over from other donors' samples.

The chain has TRBV27 and TRBJ1-1; no clear D gene. The germline CDR1 and CDR2 sequences are MNHEY and SMNVEV (reference sequence). Trimming stripped 5 bases from V and 0 bases from J, with 7 bases between. The CDR3 loop spans 13 amino acids. CDR3 protein: CASSDLLNTEAFF. The CDR3 nucleotides read TGTGCCAGCAGTGACCTACTGAACACTGAAGCTTTCTTT.

This clone was seen a few times. V gene TRBV5-5 combines with J gene TRBJ1-1; D is undetermined. CDR1 is SGHKS and CDR2 is YYEKEE in the germline V gene (reference sequence). The CDR3 loop spans 13 amino acids. V lost 0 bases and J lost 3, with 6 bases in between. The CDR3 loop reads CASSLAPDTEAFF. The CDR3 nucleotides read TGTGCCAGCAGCTTGGCTCCAGACACTGAAGCTTTCTTT. Using reference TRBV5-5 and TRBJ1-1 for the parts outside the CDR3, the full variable domain is DAGVTQSPTHLIKTRGQQVTLRCSPISGHKSVSWYQQVLGQGPQFIFQYYEKEERGRGNFPDRFSARQFPNYSSELNVNALLLGDSALYLCASSLAPDTEAFFGQGTRLTVV.

The chain joins TRBV27 to TRBJ2-3, with unresolved D. V was trimmed by 2 bases and J by 4 bases, leaving 1 base between them. Germline V gene data show CDR1 as MNHEY and CDR2 as SMNVEV (reference sequence). The CDR3 is made up of 11 amino acids. CDR3 loop: CASSLADTQYF. CDR3 nucleotide sequence: TGTGCCAGCAGTTTAGCAGATACGCAGTATTTT.

The chain couples TRBV2 to TRBJ2-2; 12 bases are shared with TRBD2. Trimming at V came to 10 bases and at J to 7 bases, leaving 7 bases not matched to a gene. In germline, CDR1 is SNHLY, CDR2 FYNNEI. The CDR3 contains 14 residues. This CDR3 is CATLLAGGYGELFF. The CDR3 DNA is TGTGCCACCTTACTAGCGGGAGGTTACGGGGAGCTGTTTTTT. The full variable domain, with the rest looked up from reference TRBV2 and TRBJ2-2, is EPEVTQTPSHQVTQMGQEVILRCVPISNHLYFYWYRQILGQKVEFLVSFYNNEISEKSEIFDDQFSVERPDGSNFTLKIRSTKLEDSAMYFCATLLAGGYGELFFGEGSRLTVL.

The rearrangement uses TRBV29-1 and TRBJ1-2, with a tentative D call TRBD1 (5 bases). This CDR3 has 11 amino acids. Germline CDR1 is SQVTM and CDR2 is ANQGSEA. The V end lost 4 bases, the J end lost 8 bases, and 11 bases lay between the germline ends. The CDR3: CSVVGVGGYTF. The DNA for the CDR3 is TGCAGCGTTGTGGGGGTCGGGGGCTACACCTTC.

The chain employs TRBV6-5 and TRBJ2-5; a weak D match, TRBD2 (5 bases). CDR1 is MNHEY, CDR2 SVGAGI, per germline. Trimming pared 6 bases from V and 5 bases from J, leaving 16 bases between. The CDR3 contains 14 residues. Here the CDR3 reads CASRSLTSTETQYF. CDR3 in DNA: TGTGCCAGCAGATCGCTTACTAGTACTGAGACCCAGTACTTC.